This T cell receptor (beta chain) appears in the sequencing data of a study of neoadjuvant anti-PD-1 for oral cavity cancer. About the research overall: Nivolumab at 3 mg/kg was mostly given biweekly, three to four doses, pre-surgery.

Noted time point: after neoadjuvant nivolumab, at surgical resection. PBMCs were not maintained or expanded in culture before analysis. From germline, CDR1 is SGHTA and CDR2 FQGTGA. This CDR3 has 14 residues. The germline V and J ends were trimmed by 5 bases and 5 bases, with 15 bases remaining between them. About this clone itself: Its specificity is unknown.

Blood libraries mostly used approximately 480 ng genomic DNA, six replicates each. The method was immunoSEQ multiplex PCR; TCRdb's version includes in-frame clones alone and lacks a portion of them. The data contain tens of thousands of clones, 70% to 90% of them singletons. Study-wide results and limits: Non-responders to neoadjuvant nivolumab had significantly more clonal PBMC T cells than responders.

The sequence derives from a person aged 35-79 years with oral cavity squamous cell carcinoma. The chain joins TRBV7-3 to TRBJ1-1, with no clear D. The sequenced sample was PBMCs, obtained after nivolumab (anti-PD-1) treatment. Written as DNA, the CDR3 is TGTGCCAGCAGCCTGGGCCTCAGCGGGACTGAAGCTTTCTTT. Translating gives CASSLGLSGTEAFF.